Presented here are 11 T cell receptor beta chains from one specimen sequenced in a study of CD8 T cells in Susac syndrome. Random hexamers served to reverse transcribe roughly 0.5 to 1 ug RNA. TCRdb recomputed calls from the immunoSEQ multiplex PCR reads with MiXCR, one row per CDR3 protein. The table lists about 130,000 distinct CDR3 sequences, 90% to 95% of them singletons. Sequencing was carried out using CD8+ T cells from PBMCs. The receptors were sampled from a human donor with multiple sclerosis.

The chain links TRBV13 to TRBJ2-7; 8 bases map to TRBD2. J gave up 0 bases and V 8 bases, and 9 bases lay outside the gene matches. This CDR3 has 15 residues. Germline loops: CDR1 PRHDT, CDR2 FYEKMQ (reference sequence). The CDR3 reads CASLRGGQSSYEQYF. In DNA form, the CDR3 reads TGTGCCAGCCTTCGGGGGGGCCAAAGCTCCTACGAGCAGTACTTC. Using reference TRBV13 and TRBJ2-7 for the parts outside the CDR3, the full variable domain is AAGVIQSPRHLIKEKRETATLKCYPIPRHDTVYWYQQGPGQDPQFLISFYEKMQSDKGSIPDRFSAQQFSDYHSELNMSSLELGDSALYFCASLRGGQSSYEQYFGPGTRLTVT.

The chain uses TRBV7-9 and TRBJ2-1; 9 nucleotides align to TRBD1. This CDR3 comprises 14 residues. Trimming at V came to 5 bases and at J to 7 bases, leaving 6 bases not matched to a gene. Germline V gene data show CDR1 as SEHNR and CDR2 as FQNEAQ (reference sequence). In DNA, the CDR3 is TGTGCCAGCAGCCTCGGGACAGGGTCTAATGAGCAGTTCTTC. Translating gives CASSLGTGSNEQFF.

This rearrangement joins TRBV27 to TRBJ2-7; D not certain. Looked up from germline, CDR1 is MNHEY and CDR2 is SMNVEV (reference sequence). Between the trimmed V and J ends, which lost 0 bases and 0 bases, there was a span of 6 bases. CDR3 size: 14 residues. CDR3 nucleotides: TGTGCCAGCAGTTTATCGAGTTACTCCTACGAGCAGTACTTC. It yields the protein CASSLSSYSYEQYF.

This chain links TRBV13 with TRBJ2-7; 11 bases align to TRBD2. CDR1 and CDR2 from the germline V gene are PRHDT and FYEKMQ (reference sequence). With 4 bases clipped from V and 1 base from J, the junction kept 9 bases outside the gene matches. CDR3 length: 17 amino acids. CDR3 sequence: CASSSTSGTSGSYEQYV. CDR3 DNA: TGTGCCAGCAGCTCGACCTCCGGGACTAGCGGTTCCTACGAGCAGTACGTC.

The chain joins TRBV2 to TRBJ1-1; D is unclear. Germline lookup yields CDR1 SNHLY and CDR2 FYNNEI. The CDR3 length is 15 residues. V lost 4 bases, J lost 4 bases, and 16 bases lay in between. CDR3 region: CASSAVRRVSTEAFF. CDR3 DNA sequence: TGTGCCAGCAGTGCCGTACGAAGAGTGAGCACTGAAGCTTTCTTT. The full variable domain, rest sourced from reference TRBV2 and TRBJ1-1, is EPEVTQTPSHQVTQMGQEVILRCVPISNHLYFYWYRQILGQKVEFLVSFYNNEISEKSEIFDDQFSVERPDGSNFTLKIRSTKLEDSAMYFCASSAVRRVSTEAFFGQGTRLTVV.

V is TRBV5-1 and J is TRBJ1-1; 10 nucleotides match TRBD1. V gave up 4 bases and J gave up 2 bases; unmatched junction bases: 11. CDR3 length: 17 amino acids. The V gene's germline CDR1 is SGHRS and CDR2 YFSETQ. The CDR3 here is CASSGSLSTGGNTEAFF. CDR3 DNA sequence: TGCGCCAGCAGCGGATCCCTCTCGACAGGGGGCAACACTGAAGCTTTCTTT.

The V and J genes are TRBV5-1 and TRBJ2-1; 8 bases line up with TRBD2. The CDR3 extends over 15 amino acids. Germline CDR1 SGHRS, CDR2 YFSETQ. With 3 bases clipped from V and 3 bases from J, the junction kept 5 bases outside the gene matches. The CDR3 loop is CASSSKAGVYNEQFF. CDR3 sequence (DNA): TGCGCCAGCAGCTCCAAAGCGGGGGTCTACAATGAGCAGTTCTTC.

The genes are TRBV27 and TRBJ2-7, with a weak D call TRBD1 (5 bases). The CDR3 runs to 12 residues. The V end was cut by 5 bases, the J end by 0 bases, with 5 bases between. Germline V gene sequence: CDR1 MNHEY, CDR2 SMNVEV (reference sequence). The CDR3 region is CASSTGSYEQYF. The CDR3 region has the DNA TGTGCCAGCAGTACAGGCTCCTACGAGCAGTACTTC.

The chain uses TRBV2 and TRBJ2-3; no definite D call. In germline, CDR1 is SNHLY, CDR2 FYNNEI. The CDR3 loop spans 11 amino acids. The V end lost 6 bases, the J end lost 3 bases, and 4 bases lay between the germline ends. CDR3 amino acids: CASRRTDTQYF. CDR3 DNA sequence: TGTGCCAGCAGAAGAACAGATACGCAGTATTTT.

The rearrangement links TRBV27 to TRBJ2-5; a weak D match, TRBD2 (7 bases). CDR1 and CDR2 (germline): MNHEY, SMNVEV (reference sequence). The V end lost 5 bases, the J end lost 4 bases, and 17 bases lay between the germline ends. The CDR3 loop spans 15 amino acids. CDR3 sequence (DNA): TGTGCCAGCAGTCCCTGGCGGGGGCGAGGAGAGACCCAGTACTTC. Translation gives CASSPWRGRGETQYF.

CDR3 bases: TGCGCCAGCAGCCGGGCCTTGGGACCCAGCTACGAGCAGTACTTC. It yields the protein CASSRALGPSYEQYF. The chain has TRBV4-1 and TRBJ2-7; the D call may be TRBD1 or TRBD2 (5 bases each). The V end lost 4 bases, the J end lost 3 bases, and 16 bases lay between the germline ends. There are 15 residues in the CDR3. In germline, CDR1 is MGHRA, CDR2 YSYEKL.